This TCR beta chain appears in the sequencing data of a study of cytomegalovirus exposure and HLA in healthy donors. Regarding the study as a whole: The CMV antigen specificity of three CMV-associated chains was confirmed through in vitro analysis.

The data were produced by immunoSEQ multiplex PCR, yet TCRdb's version contains in-frame clones alone and is incomplete. Of approximately 58,000 clones listed, about 95% were seen once; the top ten hold approximately 5.4%. For this clone: Its antigen is as yet unknown.

Germline V CDR1 and CDR2: MDHEN, SYDVKM. The length of the CDR3 is 14 residues. V trimming: 10 bases; J trimming: 5 bases; junction bases outside the gene matches: 13. V and J are TRBV28 and TRBJ2-7, with 8 positions matching TRBD1. The origin of this receptor is a young woman in good health and CMV-seropositive. Sequencing was carried out using PBMCs. DNA for the CDR3: TGTGCCACCGACTCCGCAGGGGGCAGCGACGAGCAGTACTTC. As protein: CATDSAGGSDEQYF.